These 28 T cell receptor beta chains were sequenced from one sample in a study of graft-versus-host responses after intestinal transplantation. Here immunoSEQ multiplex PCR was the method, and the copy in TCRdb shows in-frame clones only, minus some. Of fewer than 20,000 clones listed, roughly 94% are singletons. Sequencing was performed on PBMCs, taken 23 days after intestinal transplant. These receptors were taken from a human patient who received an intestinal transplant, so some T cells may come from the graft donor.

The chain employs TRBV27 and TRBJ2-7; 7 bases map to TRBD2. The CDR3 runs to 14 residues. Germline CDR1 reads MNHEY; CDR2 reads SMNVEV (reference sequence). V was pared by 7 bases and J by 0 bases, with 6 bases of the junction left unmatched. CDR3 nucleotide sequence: TGTGCCAGCAATCCTAGCGGCCGCTCCTACGAGCAGTACTTC. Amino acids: CASNPSGRSYEQYF.

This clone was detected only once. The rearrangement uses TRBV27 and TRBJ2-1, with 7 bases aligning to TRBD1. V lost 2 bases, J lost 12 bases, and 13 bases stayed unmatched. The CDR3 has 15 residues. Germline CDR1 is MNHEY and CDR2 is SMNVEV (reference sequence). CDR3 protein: CASSLRGLARFGQFF. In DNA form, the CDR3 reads TGTGCCAGCAGTTTAAGGGGGCTGGCCCGATTCGGGCAGTTCTTC.

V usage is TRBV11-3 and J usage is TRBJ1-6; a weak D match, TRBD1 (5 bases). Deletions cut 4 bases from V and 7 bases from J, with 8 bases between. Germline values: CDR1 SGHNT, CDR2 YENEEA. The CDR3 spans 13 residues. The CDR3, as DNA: TGTGCCAGCAGCTCAGGGCCAAATTCACCCCTCCACTTT. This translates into CASSSGPNSPLHF.

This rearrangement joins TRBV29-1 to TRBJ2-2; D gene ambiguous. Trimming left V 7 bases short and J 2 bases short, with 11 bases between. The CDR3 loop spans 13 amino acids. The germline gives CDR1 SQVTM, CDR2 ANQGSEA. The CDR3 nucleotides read TGCAGCGGCGGCAGATCAAACACCGGGGAGCTGTTTTTT. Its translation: CSGGRSNTGELFF.

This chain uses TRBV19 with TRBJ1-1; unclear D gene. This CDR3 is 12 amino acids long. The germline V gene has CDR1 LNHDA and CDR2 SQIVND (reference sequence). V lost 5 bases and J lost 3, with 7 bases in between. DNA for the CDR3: TGTGCCAGTAGTCCGGGAGACACTGAAGCTTTCTTT. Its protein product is CASSPGDTEAFF.

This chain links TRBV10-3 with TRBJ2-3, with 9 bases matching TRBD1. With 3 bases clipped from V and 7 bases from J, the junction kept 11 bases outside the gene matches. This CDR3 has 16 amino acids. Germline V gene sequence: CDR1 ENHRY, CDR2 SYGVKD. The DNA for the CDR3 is TGTGCCATCAGTGACAGTCCGGACAGGGGAGACCATACGCAGTATTTT. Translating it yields CAISDSPDRGDHTQYF.

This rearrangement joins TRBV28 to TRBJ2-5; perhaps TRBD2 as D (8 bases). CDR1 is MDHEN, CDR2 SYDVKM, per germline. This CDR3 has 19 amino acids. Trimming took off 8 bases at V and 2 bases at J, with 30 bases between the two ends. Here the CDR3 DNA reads TGTGCCAGCCTCCTCGGCCGATACAGGGGAATAGCGGGGCAAGAGACCCAGTACTTC. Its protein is CASLLGRYRGIAGQETQYF.

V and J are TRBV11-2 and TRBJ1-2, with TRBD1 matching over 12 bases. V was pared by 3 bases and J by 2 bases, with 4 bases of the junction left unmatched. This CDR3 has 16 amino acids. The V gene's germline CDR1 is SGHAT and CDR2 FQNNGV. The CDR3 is CASSFGTGGLNYGYTF. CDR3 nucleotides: TGTGCCAGCAGCTTCGGGACAGGGGGCCTAAACTATGGCTACACCTTC.

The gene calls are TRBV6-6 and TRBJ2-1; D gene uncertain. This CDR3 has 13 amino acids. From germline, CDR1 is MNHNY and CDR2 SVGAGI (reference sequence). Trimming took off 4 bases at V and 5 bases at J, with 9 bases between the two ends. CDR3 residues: CASSFLGNNEQFF. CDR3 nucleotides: TGTGCCAGCAGTTTCTTGGGGAACAATGAGCAGTTCTTC.

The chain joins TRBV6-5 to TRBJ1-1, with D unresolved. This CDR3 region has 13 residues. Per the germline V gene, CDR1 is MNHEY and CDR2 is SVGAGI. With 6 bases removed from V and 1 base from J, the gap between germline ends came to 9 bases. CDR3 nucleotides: TGTGCCAGCAGACAACTACAGAACACTGAAGCTTTCTTT. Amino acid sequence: CASRQLQNTEAFF.

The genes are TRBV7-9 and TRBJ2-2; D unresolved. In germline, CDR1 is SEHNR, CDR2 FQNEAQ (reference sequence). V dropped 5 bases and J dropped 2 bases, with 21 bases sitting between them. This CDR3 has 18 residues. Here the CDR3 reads CASSPSGTLRRNTGELFF. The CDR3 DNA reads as TGTGCCAGCAGCCCTTCGGGTACTCTGCGGCGAAACACCGGGGAGCTGTTTTTT.

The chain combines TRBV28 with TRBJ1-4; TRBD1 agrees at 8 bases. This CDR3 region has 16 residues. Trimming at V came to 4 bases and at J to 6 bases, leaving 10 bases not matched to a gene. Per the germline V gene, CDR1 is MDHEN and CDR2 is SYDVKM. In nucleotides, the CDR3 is TGTGCCAGCAGTTACTTCCCGGGACAGGCGTATGAAAAACTGTTTTTT. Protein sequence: CASSYFPGQAYEKLFF. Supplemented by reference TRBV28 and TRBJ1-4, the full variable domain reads DVKVTQSSRYLVKRTGEKVFLECVQDMDHENMFWYRQDPGLGLRLIYFSYDVKMKEKGDIPEGYSVSREKKERFSLILESASTNQTSMYLCASSYFPGQAYEKLFFGSGTQLSVL.

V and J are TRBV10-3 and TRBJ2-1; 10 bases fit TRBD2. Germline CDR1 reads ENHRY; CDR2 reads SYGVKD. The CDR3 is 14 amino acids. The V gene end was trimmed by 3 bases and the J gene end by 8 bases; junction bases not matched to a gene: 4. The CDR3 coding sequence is TGTGCCATCAGTGAAAGCGGGAGGGCCCATGAGCAGTTCTTC. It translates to CAISESGRAHEQFF.

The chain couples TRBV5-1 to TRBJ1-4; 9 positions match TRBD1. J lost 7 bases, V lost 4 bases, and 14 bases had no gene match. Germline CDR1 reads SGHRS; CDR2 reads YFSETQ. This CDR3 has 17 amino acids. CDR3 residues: CASSIGDLTGGSEKLFF. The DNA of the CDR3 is TGCGCCAGCAGCATAGGGGACCTGACAGGGGGAAGTGAAAAACTGTTTTTT. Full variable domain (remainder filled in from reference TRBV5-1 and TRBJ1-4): KAGVTQTPRYLIKTRGQQVTLSCSPISGHRSVSWYQQTPGQGLQFLFEYFSETQRNKGNFPGRFSGRQFSNSRSEMNVSTLELGDSALYLCASSIGDLTGGSEKLFFGSGTQLSVL.

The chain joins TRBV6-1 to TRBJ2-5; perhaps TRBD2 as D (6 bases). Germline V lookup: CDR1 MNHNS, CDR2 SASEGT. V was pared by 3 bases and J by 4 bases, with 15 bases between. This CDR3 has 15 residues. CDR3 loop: CASSDSEGTLETQYF. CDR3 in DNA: TGTGCCAGCAGTGATTCAGAAGGGACTTTAGAGACCCAGTACTTC.

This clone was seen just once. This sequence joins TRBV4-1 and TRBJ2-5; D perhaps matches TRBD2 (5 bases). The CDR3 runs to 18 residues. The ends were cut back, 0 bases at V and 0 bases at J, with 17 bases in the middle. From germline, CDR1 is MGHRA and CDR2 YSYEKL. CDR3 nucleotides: TGCGCCAGCAGCCAAGAAAAGGGAGACTACGGGTACCAAGAGACCCAGTACTTC. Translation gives CASSQEKGDYGYQETQYF.

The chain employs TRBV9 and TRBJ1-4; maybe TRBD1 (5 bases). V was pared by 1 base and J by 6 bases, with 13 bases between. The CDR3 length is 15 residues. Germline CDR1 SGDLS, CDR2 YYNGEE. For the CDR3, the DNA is TGTGCCAGCAGCGTATTAGGGGTTGAGGATGAAAAACTGTTTTTT. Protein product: CASSVLGVEDEKLFF.

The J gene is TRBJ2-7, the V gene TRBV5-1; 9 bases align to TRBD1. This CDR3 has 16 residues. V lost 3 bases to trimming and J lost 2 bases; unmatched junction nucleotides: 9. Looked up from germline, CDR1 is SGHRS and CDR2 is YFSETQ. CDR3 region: CASSSPGQGLPYEQYF. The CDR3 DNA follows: TGCGCCAGCAGCTCTCCGGGACAGGGTTTACCCTACGAGCAGTACTTC.

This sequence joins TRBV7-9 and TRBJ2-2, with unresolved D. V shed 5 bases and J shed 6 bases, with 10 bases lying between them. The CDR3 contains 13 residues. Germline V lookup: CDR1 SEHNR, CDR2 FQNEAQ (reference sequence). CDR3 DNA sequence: TGTGCCAGCAGCCCACCGGTTTCCGGGGAGCTGTTTTTT. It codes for CASSPPVSGELFF. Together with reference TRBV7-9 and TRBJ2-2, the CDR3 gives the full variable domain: DTGVSQNPRHKITKRGQNVTFRCDPISEHNRLYWYRQTLGQGPEFLTYFQNEAQLEKSRLLSDRFSAERPKGSFSTLEIQRTEQGDSAMYLCASSPPVSGELFFGEGSRLTVL.

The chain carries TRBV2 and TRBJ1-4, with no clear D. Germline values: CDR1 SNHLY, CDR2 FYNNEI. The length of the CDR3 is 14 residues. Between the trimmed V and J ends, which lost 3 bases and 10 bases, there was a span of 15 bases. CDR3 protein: CASSEPVGRGKLFF. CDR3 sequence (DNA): TGTGCCAGCAGTGAGCCTGTCGGCCGGGGAAAACTGTTTTTT.

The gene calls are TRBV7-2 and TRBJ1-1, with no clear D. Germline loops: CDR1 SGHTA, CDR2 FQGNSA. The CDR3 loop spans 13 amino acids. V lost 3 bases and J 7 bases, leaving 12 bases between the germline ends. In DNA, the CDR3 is TGTGCCAGCAGCTTGGAGAACCGGGTTGAAGCTTTCTTT. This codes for CASSLENRVEAFF.

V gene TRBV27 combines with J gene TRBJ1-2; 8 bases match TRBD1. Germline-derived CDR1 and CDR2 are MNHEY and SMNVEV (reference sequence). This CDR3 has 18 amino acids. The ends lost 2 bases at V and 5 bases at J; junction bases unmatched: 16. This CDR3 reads CASSLRLGTGNLRYGYTF. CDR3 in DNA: TGTGCCAGCAGTTTACGTCTTGGGACAGGCAACCTTCGGTATGGCTACACCTTC.

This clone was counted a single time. As DNA, the CDR3 is TGCGCCAGCAGCCAAGGGGTAGCGGCAGAGTATTTT. Its protein is CASSQGVAAEYF. V is TRBV4-1 and J is TRBJ2-3, with D perhaps matching TRBD2 (6 bases). CDR1 MGHRA and CDR2 YSYEKL come from the germline V gene. The CDR3 is 12 residues long. Trimming removed 1 base from V and 13 bases from J, with 12 bases in between.

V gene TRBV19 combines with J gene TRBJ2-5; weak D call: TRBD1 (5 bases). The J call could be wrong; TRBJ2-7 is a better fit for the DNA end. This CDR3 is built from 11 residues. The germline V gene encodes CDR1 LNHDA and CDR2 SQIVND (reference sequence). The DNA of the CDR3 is TGTGCCAGTAGTAGTACAGGCGAGCAGTACTTC. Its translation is CASSSTGEQYF.

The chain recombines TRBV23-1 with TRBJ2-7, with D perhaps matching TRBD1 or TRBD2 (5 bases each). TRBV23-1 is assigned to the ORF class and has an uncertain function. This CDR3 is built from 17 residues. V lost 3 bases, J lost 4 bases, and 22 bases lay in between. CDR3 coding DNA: TGCGCCAGCAGTCAGTCGTCTGGGGGTGAACCCGTTTACGAGCAGTACTTC. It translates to CASSQSSGGEPVYEQYF.

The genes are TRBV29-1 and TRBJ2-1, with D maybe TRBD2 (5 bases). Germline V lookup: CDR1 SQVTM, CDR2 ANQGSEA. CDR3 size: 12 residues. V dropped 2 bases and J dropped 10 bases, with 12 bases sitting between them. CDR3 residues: CSVEIGGQEQFF. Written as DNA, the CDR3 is TGCAGCGTTGAAATCGGAGGCCAGGAGCAGTTCTTC.

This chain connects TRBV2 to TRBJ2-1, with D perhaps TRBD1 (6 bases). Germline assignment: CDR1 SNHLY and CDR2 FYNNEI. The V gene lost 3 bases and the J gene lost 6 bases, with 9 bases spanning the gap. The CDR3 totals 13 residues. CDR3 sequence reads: CASSEDSFNEQFF. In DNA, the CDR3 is TGTGCCAGCAGTGAGGACAGTTTCAATGAGCAGTTCTTC.

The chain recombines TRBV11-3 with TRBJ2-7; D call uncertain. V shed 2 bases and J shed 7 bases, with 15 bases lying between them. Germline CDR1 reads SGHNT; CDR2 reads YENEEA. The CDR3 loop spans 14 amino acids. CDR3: CASSLRASWGEQYF. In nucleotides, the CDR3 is TGTGCCAGCAGCTTAAGGGCCTCTTGGGGAGAGCAGTACTTC.